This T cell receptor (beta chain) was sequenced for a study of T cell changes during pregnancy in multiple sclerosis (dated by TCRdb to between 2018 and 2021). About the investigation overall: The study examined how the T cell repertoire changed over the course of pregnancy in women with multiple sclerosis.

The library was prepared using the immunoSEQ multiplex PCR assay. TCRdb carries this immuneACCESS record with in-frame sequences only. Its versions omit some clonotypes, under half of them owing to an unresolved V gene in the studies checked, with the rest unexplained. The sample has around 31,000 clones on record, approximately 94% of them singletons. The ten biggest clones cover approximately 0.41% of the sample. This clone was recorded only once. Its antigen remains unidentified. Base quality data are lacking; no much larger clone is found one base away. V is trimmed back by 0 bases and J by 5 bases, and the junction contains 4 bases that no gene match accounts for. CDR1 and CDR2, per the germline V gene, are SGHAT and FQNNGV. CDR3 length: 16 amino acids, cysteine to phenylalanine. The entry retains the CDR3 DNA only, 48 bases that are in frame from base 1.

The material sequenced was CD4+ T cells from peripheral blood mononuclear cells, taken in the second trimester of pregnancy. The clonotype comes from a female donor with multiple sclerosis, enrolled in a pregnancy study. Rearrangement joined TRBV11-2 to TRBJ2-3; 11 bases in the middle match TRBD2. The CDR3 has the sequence CASSLDLAGGIDTQYF. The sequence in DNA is TGTGCCAGCAGCTTAGACTTAGCGGGAGGGATAGATACGCAGTATTTT.